Each of the 5 T cell receptor beta chains below was sequenced from the same sample in a study of cytomegalovirus exposure and HLA in healthy donors. Researchers ran the PCR with 60 Vbeta and 13 Jbeta primers. This table comes from immunoSEQ multiplex PCR, and its TCRdb copy is limited to in-frame clones, with some not included. Among fewer than 130,000 clones, approximately 82% were seen once, and the ten largest hold roughly 13%. Sequenced: PBMCs. The origin of the receptors is a man aged 30 to 39 in good health and CMV-seropositive.

This clone was counted between two and nine times. V and J are TRBV2 and TRBJ2-6; 10 bases agree with TRBD2. Germline CDR1 is SNHLY and CDR2 is FYNNEI. The junction had 6 bases not matched to a gene; V was cut back by 6 bases and J by 4 bases. The CDR3 covers 16 residues. The CDR3 DNA follows: TGTGCCAGCAGACACCTAGCGGGGGAAGGGGCCAACGTCCTGACTTTC. It yields the protein CASRHLAGEGANVLTF.

The chain combines TRBV4-1 with TRBJ1-5; D not resolved. V was clipped by 0 bases and J by 6 bases, with 12 bases between them. The CDR3 is made up of 15 amino acids. Per germline, CDR1 MGHRA and CDR2 YSYEKL. CDR3 sequence reads: CASSQDGRVGQPQHF. CDR3 DNA: TGCGCCAGCAGCCAAGATGGGAGGGTCGGTCAGCCCCAGCATTTT.

J is TRBJ2-7 and V is TRBV18; tentatively, D is TRBD1 (5 bases). Germline CDR1 reads KGHSH; CDR2 reads LQKENI. The germline V and J ends were trimmed by 1 base and 1 base, with 5 bases remaining between them. The CDR3 consists of 13 residues. The CDR3 bases are TGTGCCAGCTCACCACAGGGGTCCTACGAGCAGTACTTC. Its translation is CASSPQGSYEQYF.

As to this clone: The junction differs from germline at one of its ends, possibly a read error. The genes are TRBV28 and TRBJ1-5; 7 bases fit TRBD1. The CDR3 totals 14 residues. Germline V gene lookup returns CDR1 MDHEN and CDR2 SYDVKM. Here the CDR3 reads CASGFSGGGQPQHF. CDR3 bases: TGTGCCAGCGGTTTTTCAGGGGGAGGACAGCCCCAGCATTTT.

V usage is TRBV7-2 and J usage is TRBJ2-1; 10 nucleotides agree with TRBD2. There are 13 residues in the CDR3. Trimming cost V 3 bases and J 9 bases; bases outside gene matches: 2. Germline V lookup: CDR1 SGHTA, CDR2 FQGNSA. CDR3 DNA sequence: TGTGCCAGCAGCTTGGGGACTAGCGCTGAGCAGTTCTTC. It specifies CASSLGTSAEQFF.